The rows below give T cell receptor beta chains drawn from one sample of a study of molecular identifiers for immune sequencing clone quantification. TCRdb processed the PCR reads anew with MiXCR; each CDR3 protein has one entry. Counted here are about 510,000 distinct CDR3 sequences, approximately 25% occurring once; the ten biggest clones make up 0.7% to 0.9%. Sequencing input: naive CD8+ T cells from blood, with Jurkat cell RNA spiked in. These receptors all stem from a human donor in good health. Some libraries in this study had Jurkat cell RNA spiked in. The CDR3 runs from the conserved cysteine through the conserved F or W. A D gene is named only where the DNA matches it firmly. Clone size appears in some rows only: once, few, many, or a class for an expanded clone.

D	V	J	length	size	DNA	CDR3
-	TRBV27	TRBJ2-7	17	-	TGTGCCAGCGGTTTATTAGGGGTCGGAGGAGTAGACTACGAGCAGTACTTC	CASGLLGVGGVDYEQYF
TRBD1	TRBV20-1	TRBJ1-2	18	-	TGCAGTGCTAGATCAGACCGGGACAGGGGCCACTTATGGGATGGCTACACCTTC	CSARSDRDRGHLWDGYTF
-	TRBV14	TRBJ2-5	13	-	TGTGCCAGCAGCCAAGCACAGCAAGAGACCCAGTACTTC	CASSQAQQETQYF
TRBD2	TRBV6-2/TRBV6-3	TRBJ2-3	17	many	TGTGCCAGCAGTTCCGTCGGACTAGCGGGCAACACAGATACGCAGTATTTT	CASSSVGLAGNTDTQYF
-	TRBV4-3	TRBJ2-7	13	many	TGCGCCAGCAGCCAAGTACAGGGAGACGAGCAGTACTTC	CASSQVQGDEQYF
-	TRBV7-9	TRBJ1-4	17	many	TGTGCCAGCAGCTTTCCACCGGGAAGCGGGGCTAATGAAAAACTGTTTTTT	CASSFPPGSGANEKLFF
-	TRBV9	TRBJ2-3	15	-	TGTGCCAGCAGCGTAGATGGTCGTAGCACAGATACGCAGTATTTT	CASSVDGRSTDTQYF
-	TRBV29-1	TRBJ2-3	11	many	TGCAGCGTTGTTTTACTGGATACGCAGTATTTT	CSVVLLDTQYF
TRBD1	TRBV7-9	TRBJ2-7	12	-	TGTGCCAGCAGCAGACAGGGGTACGAGCAGTACTTC	CASSRQGYEQYF
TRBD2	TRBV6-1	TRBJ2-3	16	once	TGTGCCAGCAGTCTACTAGCGGGAGGGCACACAGATACGCAGTATTTT	CASSLLAGGHTDTQYF
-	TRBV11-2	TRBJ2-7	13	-	TGTGCCAGCAGAGGAAAAGCAGGGAACGAGCAGTACTTC	CASRGKAGNEQYF
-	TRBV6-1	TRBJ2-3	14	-	TGTGCCAGCAAGGGGAGCCAGGGGTTAGATACGCAGTATTTT	CASKGSQGLDTQYF
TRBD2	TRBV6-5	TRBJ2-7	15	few	TGTGCCAGCAGTGCTCTCGCTAGCGGGGGCCACGAGCAGTACTTC	CASSALASGGHEQYF
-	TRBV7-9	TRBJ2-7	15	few	TGTGCCAGCAGCTTAGCTGGGGGCGGCCCCTACGAGCAGTACTTC	CASSLAGGGPYEQYF
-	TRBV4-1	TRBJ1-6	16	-	TGCGCCAGCAGCCAAGGGGCCGGGGAGTTTGATTCACCCCTCCACTTT	CASSQGAGEFDSPLHF
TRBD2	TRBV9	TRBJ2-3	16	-	TGTGCCAGCAGTGCTCCTCTAGCGGCCAGCACAGATACGCAGTATTTT	CASSAPLAASTDTQYF
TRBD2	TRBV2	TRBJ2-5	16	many	TGTGCCAGCAGTGAGTGGCTAGCGGGGACACAAGAGACCCAGTACTTC	CASSEWLAGTQETQYF
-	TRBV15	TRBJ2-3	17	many	TGTGCCACCAGCAGAGGTCCGAGGGGGAGCGGCACAGATACGCAGTATTTT	CATSRGPRGSGTDTQYF
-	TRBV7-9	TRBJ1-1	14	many	TGTGCCAGCAGCCCACCAGGGCCCCTCACTGAAGCTTTCTTT	CASSPPGPLTEAFF
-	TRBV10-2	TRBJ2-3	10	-	TGCGCCAGCAGACAAGATACGCAGTATTTT	CASRQDTQYF
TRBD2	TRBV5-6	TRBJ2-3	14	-	TGTGCCAGCAGCTTCGGGACTAGCCCTTTTACGCAGTATTTT	CASSFGTSPFTQYF
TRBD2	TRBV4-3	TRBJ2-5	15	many	TGCGCCAGCAGCCCACGGGGGGGGATCGGTGAGACCCAGTACTTC	CASSPRGGIGETQYF
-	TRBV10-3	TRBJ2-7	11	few	TGTGCCATCAGGGGAGGCGACGAGCAGTACTTC	CAIRGGDEQYF
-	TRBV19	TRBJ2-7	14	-	TGTGCCAGTAGTATACTCGCCGAGGGCCACGAGCAGTACTTC	CASSILAEGHEQYF
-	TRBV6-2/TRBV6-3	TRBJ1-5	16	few	TGTGCCAGCAGTTACTCTGGATCTACTCCGAATCAGCCCCAGCATTTT	CASSYSGSTPNQPQHF
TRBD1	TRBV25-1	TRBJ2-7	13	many	TGTGCCAGCAGTGAGCCGACAGGGTTGGCACAGTACTTC	CASSEPTGLAQYF
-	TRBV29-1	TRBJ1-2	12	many	TGCAGCGTTGAACGCGATGAGCCCGGCTACACCTTC	CSVERDEPGYTF
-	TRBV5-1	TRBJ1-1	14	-	TGCGCCAGCAAGTTTTCGTCGGGGAACACTGAAGCTTTCTTT	CASKFSSGNTEAFF
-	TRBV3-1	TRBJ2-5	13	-	TGTGCCAGCAGCCCCCGGGAGCCAGCGACCCAGTACTTC	CASSPREPATQYF
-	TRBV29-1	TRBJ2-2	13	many	TGCAGCGCCGACTTATTGAACACCGGGGAGCTGTTTTTT	CSADLLNTGELFF
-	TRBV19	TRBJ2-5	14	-	TGTGCCAGTAGTATTGATTACAGCCAAGAGACCCAGTACTTC	CASSIDYSQETQYF
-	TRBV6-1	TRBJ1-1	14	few	TGTGCCAGCAGTGAAAGTCTAGTTGGCACTGAAGCTTTCTTT	CASSESLVGTEAFF
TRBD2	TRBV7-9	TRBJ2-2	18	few	TGTGCCAGCAGCTCCCCGACTAGCGGGGACCGGTACCCCGGGGAGCTGTTTTTT	CASSSPTSGDRYPGELFF
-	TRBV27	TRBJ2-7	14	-	TGTGCCAGCAGTCTAACAACAGGGATCTGGGAGCAGTACTTC	CASSLTTGIWEQYF
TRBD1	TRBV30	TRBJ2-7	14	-	TGCGCCTGGTCGGACAGGGTCTTTGAGTACGGGCAGTACTTC	CAWSDRVFEYGQYF
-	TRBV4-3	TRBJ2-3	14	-	TGCGCCAGCAGCCAAGACAGGGTGATGGATACGCAGTATTTT	CASSQDRVMDTQYF
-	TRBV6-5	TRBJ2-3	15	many	TGTGCCAGCAGTTACTCAGAGGGGCGAGCAGATACGCAGTATTTT	CASSYSEGRADTQYF
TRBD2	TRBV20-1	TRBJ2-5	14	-	TGCAGTGCTAGGACTAGCGGGAGTATAGAGACCCAGTACTTC	CSARTSGSIETQYF
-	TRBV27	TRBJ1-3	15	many	TGTGCCAGCAGTATGGACGGGAACTCTGGAAACACCATATATTTT	CASSMDGNSGNTIYF
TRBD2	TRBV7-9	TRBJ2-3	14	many	TGTGCCAGCCTCCGACTAGCGAGCACAGATACGCAGTATTTT	CASLRLASTDTQYF
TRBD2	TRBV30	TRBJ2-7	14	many	TGTGCCTGGAGTCCCCGACTAGCGATCTACGAGCAGTACTTC	CAWSPRLAIYEQYF
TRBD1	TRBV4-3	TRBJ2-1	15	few	TGCGCCAGCAGCCAAAGACAGGGGGCACCCAGTGAGCAGTTCTTC	CASSQRQGAPSEQFF